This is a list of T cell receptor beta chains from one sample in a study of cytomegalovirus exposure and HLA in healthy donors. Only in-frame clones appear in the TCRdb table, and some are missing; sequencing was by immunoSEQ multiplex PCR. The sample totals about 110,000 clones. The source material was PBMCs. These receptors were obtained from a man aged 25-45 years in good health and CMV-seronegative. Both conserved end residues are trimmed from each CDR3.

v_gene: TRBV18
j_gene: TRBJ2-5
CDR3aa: ASTGLAGGQETQY

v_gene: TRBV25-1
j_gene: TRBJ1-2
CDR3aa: ASSTGQGSGYT

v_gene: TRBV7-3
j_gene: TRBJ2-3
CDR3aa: ASRGHQSTDTQY

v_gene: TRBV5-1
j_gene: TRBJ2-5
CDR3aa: ASSFGQGGETQY

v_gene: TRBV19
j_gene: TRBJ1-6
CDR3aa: ASSIVAREMGYSPLH

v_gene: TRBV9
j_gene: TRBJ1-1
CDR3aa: ASSARDRGTEAF

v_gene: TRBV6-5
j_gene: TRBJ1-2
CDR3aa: ASSYSGGRYGYT

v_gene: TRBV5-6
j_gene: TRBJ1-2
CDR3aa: ASSWKGQDYGYT

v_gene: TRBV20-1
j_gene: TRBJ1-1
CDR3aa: SAPRHTEAF

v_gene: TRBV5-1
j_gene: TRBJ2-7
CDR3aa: ASSLVEGGGEQY

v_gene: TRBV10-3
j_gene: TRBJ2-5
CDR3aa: AISQQEGAAQY

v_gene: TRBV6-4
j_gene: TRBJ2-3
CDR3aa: ASSVSGGATDTQY

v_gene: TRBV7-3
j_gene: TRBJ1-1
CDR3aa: ASSLNRVAMNTEAF

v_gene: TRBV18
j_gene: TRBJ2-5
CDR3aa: ASSPPAAPGETQY

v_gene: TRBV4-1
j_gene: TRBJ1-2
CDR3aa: ASSQDLDGNYGYT